What follows are 31 T cell receptor beta chains derived from one specimen sequenced in a study of blood T cell repertoires in COVID-19. The protocol was immunoSEQ multiplex PCR, while the TCRdb copy is restricted to in-frame clones and leaves out a portion. The sample consists of under 250,000 clones, under 85% of them appearing once. What was sequenced was peripheral blood. The receptors here all came from a man aged 25-40 years who had recovered from COVID-19.

The chain couples TRBV28 to TRBJ2-1; perhaps TRBD2 as D (6 bases). The CDR3 contains 14 residues. V lost 7 bases to trimming and J lost 2 bases, with 12 bases between them. Germline-derived CDR1 and CDR2 are MDHEN and SYDVKM. CDR3 protein: CASNLGGTYNEQFF. The CDR3 nucleotides are TGTGCCAGCAATCTGGGGGGTACCTACAATGAGCAGTTCTTC.

V gene TRBV19 combines with J gene TRBJ2-5; D remains ambiguous. The CDR3 consists of 15 residues. V dropped 3 bases and J dropped 1 base, with 12 bases sitting between them. The germline gives CDR1 LNHDA, CDR2 SQIVND (reference sequence). The CDR3 region is CASSMESVGQETQYF. CDR3 in DNA: TGTGCCAGTAGTATGGAGTCCGTGGGCCAAGAGACCCAGTACTTC.

The chain links TRBV6-2 or TRBV6-3 to TRBJ2-3; D might be TRBD2 (5 bases). The CDR3 runs 14 residues. V lost 2 bases to trimming and J lost 1 base, with 7 bases between them. The germline V gene has CDR1 MNHEY and CDR2 SVGEGT. Here the CDR3 DNA reads TGTGCCAGCAGTTACGTCGGGGGCACAGATACGCAGTATTTT. It codes for CASSYVGGTDTQYF.

This clone was counted once. In DNA form, the CDR3 reads TGTGCCAGCAGCCCTCCAGGGGTGAACACTGAAGCTTTCTTT. It specifies CASSPPGVNTEAFF. The genes are TRBV7-9 and TRBJ1-1; possible D gene TRBD1, 6 bases. This CDR3 comprises 14 residues. Germline V gene lookup returns CDR1 SEHNR and CDR2 FQNEAQ (reference sequence). The germline V and J ends were trimmed by 5 bases and 0 bases, with 10 bases remaining between them.

This chain links TRBV6-2 or TRBV6-3 with TRBJ1-3; no reliable D call. V was cut by 2 bases and J by 4 bases, with 12 bases left in between. Germline V gene sequence: CDR1 MNHEY, CDR2 SVGEGT. The CDR3 has 15 residues. The CDR3 bases are TGTGCCAGCAGTTACCCAGACAAACAAGGAAACACCATATATTTT. Translated: CASSYPDKQGNTIYF.

Here the CDR3 DNA reads TGTGCCACCAGCAGAGGGCATCAGGGCACTGAAGCTTTCTTT. Its translation: CATSRGHQGTEAFF. The chain links TRBV15 to TRBJ1-1; the D gene is possibly TRBD1 (5 bases). V was trimmed by 1 base and J by 4 bases, leaving 10 bases between them. Germline V lookup: CDR1 LNHNV, CDR2 YYDKDF (reference sequence). This CDR3 has 14 residues.

This clone showed up just once. V and J are TRBV5-1 and TRBJ2-7; D might be TRBD1 (6 bases). The V gene lost 2 bases and the J gene lost 2 bases, with 14 bases spanning the gap. The CDR3 spans 15 residues. The V gene's germline CDR1 is SGHRS and CDR2 YFSETQ. CDR3 coding DNA: TGCGCCAGCAGCTTAACTGGACAGCCCCCCTACGAGCAGTACTTC. This translates into CASSLTGQPPYEQYF.

The chain links TRBV5-1 to TRBJ1-4; 7 bases fit TRBD1. The CDR3 has 15 amino acids. J was trimmed by 5 bases and V by 0 bases; bases with no gene match: 4. Germline assignment: CDR1 SGHRS and CDR2 YFSETQ. The CDR3 DNA sequence: TGCGCCAGCAGCTTGGGACAGGGATCCAATGAAAAACTGTTTTTT. The encoded protein is CASSLGQGSNEKLFF. The full variable domain, with the rest looked up from reference TRBV5-1 and TRBJ1-4, is KAGVTQTPRYLIKTRGQQVTLSCSPISGHRSVSWYQQTPGQGLQFLFEYFSETQRNKGNFPGRFSGRQFSNSRSEMNVSTLELGDSALYLCASSLGQGSNEKLFFGSGTQLSVL.

This clone was counted between two and nine times. The sample has other DNA sequences that encode this CDR3 too. This rearrangement joins TRBV5-1 to TRBJ2-5; D possibly corresponds to TRBD2 (6 bases). V lost 0 bases and J lost 5, with 11 bases in between. The length of the CDR3 is 14 residues. Germline CDR1 reads SGHRS; CDR2 reads YFSETQ. The CDR3 nucleotides are TGCGCCAGCAGCTTGGCCCCTGGGGGGGAGACCCAGTACTTC. This gives the protein CASSLAPGGETQYF.

Details on this clone: Mismatch with germline at one junction end may stem from a read error. The V and J genes are TRBV2 and TRBJ1-2; 9 bases agree with TRBD1. Germline V CDR1 and CDR2: SNHLY, FYNNEI. The CDR3 spans 15 residues. This chain's CDR3 is CASGDIGQGSYGYTF. DNA for the CDR3: TGTGCCAGCGGTGATATAGGACAGGGGAGTTATGGCTACACCTTC.

The chain employs TRBV5-4 and TRBJ1-1; the D is unclear. The V end lost 4 bases, the J end lost 4 bases, and 11 bases lay between the germline ends. The CDR3 is made up of 13 amino acids. The germline CDR1 and CDR2 sequences are SGHNT and YYREEE (reference sequence). CDR3 in amino acids: CASSQVGGTEAFF. The CDR3 DNA reads TGTGCCAGCAGCCAGGTGGGAGGCACTGAAGCTTTCTTT.

The chain employs TRBV4-1 and TRBJ2-7; 11 positions agree with TRBD2. Germline lookup yields CDR1 MGHRA and CDR2 YSYEKL. V lost 4 bases, J lost 7 bases, and 12 bases stayed unmatched. The CDR3 has 16 residues. Here the CDR3 reads CASSPRVSGGAGEQYF. The CDR3 DNA sequence: TGCGCCAGCAGCCCGAGGGTTAGCGGGGGGGCCGGGGAGCAGTACTTC.

In its sample, this clone was seen a few times. The chain combines TRBV28 with TRBJ1-1; D gene uncertain. The ends were cut back, 5 bases at V and 3 bases at J, with 7 bases in the middle. Germline CDR1 reads MDHEN; CDR2 reads SYDVKM. The CDR3 totals 12 residues. This CDR3 reads CASSPRYTEAFF. The CDR3, as DNA: TGTGCCAGCAGTCCCCGGTACACTGAAGCTTTCTTT.

The chain recombines TRBV9 with TRBJ2-1, with 8 bases that match TRBD1. The CDR3 runs 15 residues. The germline V gene encodes CDR1 SGDLS and CDR2 YYNGEE. With 4 bases clipped from V and 5 bases from J, the junction kept 8 bases outside the gene matches. The CDR3: CASSPGQVGHNEQFF. The CDR3 nucleotides are TGTGCCAGCAGCCCGGGACAGGTAGGACACAATGAGCAGTTCTTC.

The chain has TRBV6-1 and TRBJ1-5; 7 bases agree with TRBD1. This CDR3 has 14 residues. From germline, CDR1 is MNHNS and CDR2 SASEGT. Trimming removed 3 bases from V and 2 bases from J; junction bases left unmatched: 1. The CDR3 spells CASSDTGGNQPQHF. CDR3 sequence (DNA): TGTGCCAGCAGTGATACAGGGGGCAATCAGCCCCAGCATTTT.

This chain connects TRBV4-1 to TRBJ1-5, with 9 bases matching TRBD1. This CDR3 has 17 amino acids. CDR1 is MGHRA, CDR2 YSYEKL, per germline. J was trimmed by 6 bases and V by 3 bases; bases with no gene match: 12. The CDR3: CASSHNSGTGHAQPQHF. For the CDR3, the DNA is TGCGCCAGCAGCCATAACTCCGGGACAGGGCACGCTCAGCCCCAGCATTTT.

The V gene is TRBV7-9, the J gene TRBJ1-1; TRBD1 agrees at 9 bases. Germline V lookup: CDR1 SEHNR, CDR2 FQNEAQ (reference sequence). The CDR3 extends over 14 amino acids. V lost 1 base, J lost 8 bases, and 5 bases stayed unmatched. In DNA form, the CDR3 reads TGTGCCAGCAGCTTAGTCGGACAGGGGAGAGAAGCTTTCTTT. It encodes CASSLVGQGREAFF.

This clone was detected many times. The chain links TRBV7-9 to TRBJ2-2; 12 bases agree with TRBD2. J lost 4 bases, V lost 5 bases, and 8 bases had no gene match. Germline-derived CDR1 and CDR2 are SEHNR and FQNEAQ (reference sequence). The CDR3 totals 17 residues. CDR3 region: CASSPLAGGPRTGELFF. The CDR3 DNA follows: TGTGCCAGCAGCCCCCTAGCGGGGGGGCCTCGCACCGGGGAGCTGTTTTTT.

J is TRBJ1-6 and V is TRBV19, with D unresolved. Germline V gene lookup returns CDR1 LNHDA and CDR2 SQIVND (reference sequence). The CDR3 is 14 amino acids. Trimming pared 4 bases from V and 7 bases from J, leaving 11 bases between. CDR3 region: CASSSEGGNSPLHF. DNA for the CDR3: TGTGCCAGTAGTAGTGAGGGAGGGAATTCACCCCTCCACTTT.

The V gene is TRBV7-9, the J gene TRBJ2-7; the match to TRBD1 covers 8 bases. V gave up 8 bases and J gave up 4 bases; unmatched junction bases: 13. Germline V gene lookup returns CDR1 SEHNR and CDR2 FQNEAQ (reference sequence). The CDR3 has 15 residues. The CDR3, as DNA: TGTGCCAGCGGCCCGACCGGGACAGGAAAATACGAGCAGTACTTC. Amino acids: CASGPTGTGKYEQYF.

V and J are TRBV5-1 and TRBJ2-5, with 10 bases aligning to TRBD1. Germline V lookup: CDR1 SGHRS, CDR2 YFSETQ. This CDR3 region has 15 residues. V lost 4 bases to trimming and J lost 5 bases; unmatched junction nucleotides: 8. This CDR3 reads CASSLGGQGSETQYF. DNA of the CDR3: TGCGCCAGCAGCCTAGGGGGACAGGGGTCGGAGACCCAGTACTTC.

The chain employs TRBV9 and TRBJ2-7; D perhaps matches TRBD1 (6 bases). Between the trimmed V and J ends, which lost 0 bases and 3 bases, there was a span of 16 bases. The length of the CDR3 is 16 residues. The germline CDR1 and CDR2 sequences are SGDLS and YYNGEE. The DNA for the CDR3 is TGTGCCAGCAGCGTAGAGATGACAGGAGATCTCTACGAGCAGTACGTC. It codes for CASSVEMTGDLYEQYV.

The table lists this clone with a few counts. This chain's CDR3 is CASSYSEGRVAFF. For the CDR3, the DNA is TGTGCCAGCAGTTACTCCGAGGGCCGGGTGGCTTTCTTT. The chain combines TRBV6-5 with TRBJ1-1; D is unresolved. The length of the CDR3 is 13 residues. The germline V gene encodes CDR1 MNHEY and CDR2 SVGAGI. V was clipped by 0 bases and J by 11 bases, with 13 bases between them.

The chain links TRBV7-2 to TRBJ2-3, with D maybe TRBD2 (5 bases). Trimming took off 5 bases at V and 8 bases at J, with 11 bases between the two ends. Per the germline V gene, CDR1 is SGHTA and CDR2 is FQGNSA. This CDR3 contains 12 residues. CDR3 residues: CASSAQLGTQYF. The CDR3 bases are TGTGCCAGCAGCGCGCAACTAGGTACGCAGTATTTT.

This chain uses TRBV28 with TRBJ1-2; D is unclear. CDR3 size: 17 residues. V gave up 4 bases and J gave up 1 base, with 19 bases separating them. In germline, CDR1 is MDHEN, CDR2 SYDVKM. Here the CDR3 reads CASSSKIVWARNYGYTF. CDR3 coding DNA: TGTGCCAGCAGTTCAAAAATAGTATGGGCGCGTAACTATGGCTACACCTTC.

The V gene is TRBV6-5, the J gene TRBJ2-3; D gene ambiguous. With 8 bases removed from V and 2 bases from J, the gap between germline ends came to 14 bases. Germline V gene data show CDR1 as MNHEY and CDR2 as SVGAGI. This CDR3 is built from 14 residues. CDR3 amino acids: CASRSERATDTQYF. CDR3 in DNA: TGTGCCAGCCGCAGTGAGCGTGCCACAGATACGCAGTATTTT.

This chain uses TRBV7-8 with TRBJ1-5; 7 bases match TRBD1. The germline CDR1 and CDR2 sequences are SGHVS and FQNEAQ. The CDR3 is 16 amino acids. Trimming at V came to 5 bases and at J to 1 base, leaving 8 bases not matched to a gene. The CDR3 loop is CASSPRQGVSNQPQHF. The CDR3 DNA reads TGTGCCAGCAGCCCCAGACAGGGTGTGAGCAATCAGCCCCAGCATTTT. The full variable domain, with the rest looked up from reference TRBV7-8 and TRBJ1-5, is GAGVSQSPRYKVAKRGQDVALRCDPISGHVSLFWYQQALGQGPEFLTYFQNEAQLDKSGLPSDRFFAERPEGSVSTLKIQRTQQEDSAVYLCASSPRQGVSNQPQHFGDGTRLSIL.

The rearrangement joins TRBV6-1 to TRBJ1-4; D is perhaps TRBD1 (6 bases). This CDR3 has 15 residues. The germline V gene encodes CDR1 MNHNS and CDR2 SASEGT. Trimming stripped 2 bases from V and 11 bases from J, with 18 bases between. The CDR3 DNA reads as TGTGCCAGCAGTGAAACCCCGGACAGTGCTAGGAAACTGTTTTTT. Its protein is CASSETPDSARKLFF.

The V and J genes are TRBV6-5 and TRBJ1-2; no reliable D call. Between the trimmed V and J ends, which lost 6 bases and 0 bases, there was a span of 8 bases. The length of the CDR3 is 13 residues. Germline CDR1 and CDR2: MNHEY and SVGAGI. Here the CDR3 reads CASRTTSNYGYTF. CDR3 nucleotides: TGTGCCAGCAGGACAACCTCTAACTATGGCTACACCTTC.

The chain is built from TRBV5-4 and TRBJ2-1; no firm D call. This CDR3 comprises 14 residues. V was clipped by 1 base and J by 3 bases, with 8 bases between them. CDR1 is SGHNT and CDR2 is YYREEE in the germline V gene (reference sequence). In DNA, the CDR3 is TGTGCCAGCAGCTTGCCTTCCTTCTACAATGAGCAGTTCTTC. It encodes CASSLPSFYNEQFF.

The rearrangement uses TRBV12-3 or TRBV12-4 and TRBJ2-7; 10 nucleotides align to TRBD2. The CDR3 loop spans 12 amino acids. Unmatched junction bases numbered 2, after V lost 6 bases and J lost 6 bases. The CDR3 nucleotides are TGTGCCAGCAGCCCTAGCGGGAGCGAGCAGTACGTC. Protein sequence: CASSPSGSEQYV.